The present entry profiles one T cell receptor beta chain with its context. As yet, its antigen is unknown. With 3 bases removed from V and 5 bases from J, the gap between germline ends came to 13 bases. There are 14 residues in the CDR3. Germline CDR1 and CDR2: LGHNA and YSLEER. The data belong to a study of identical twins. Broader study findings: Because invariant MAIT and iNKT cells could be present, zero-insertion analyses could be partly confounded. Out-of-frame TCR alpha sharing observed in monozygotic twins exceeded model estimates.

Using its own MiXCR run on the 5' RACE reads, TCRdb lists one record per CDR3 protein. There are under 300,000 distinct CDR3 sequences in the sample; around 15% occur only once, and under 9.5% lies in the top ten. The V gene is TRBV4-3, the J gene TRBJ2-5; TRBD2 is a possible D gene (6 bases). The sample taken for sequencing was memory (CD45RO+) T cells sorted from blood. This TCR was sampled from a woman under 30 in good health. The CDR3 region is CASSQSLAGETQYF. CDR3 nucleotide sequence: TGCGCCAGCAGCCAGTCACTAGCCGGGGAGACCCAGTACTTC.